This T cell receptor beta chain was profiled in a study of control samples from healthy donors and cancer patients. The method was immunoSEQ multiplex PCR; TCRdb's version includes in-frame clones alone and lacks a portion of them. Seen here are some 80,000 clones, around 92% observed once, and the top ten hold approximately 6%. Trimming removed 0 bases from V and 5 bases from J, with 28 bases in between. Germline CDR1 and CDR2: SGHNT and YENEEA. There are 20 residues in the CDR3. The sample comprised blood. This receptor was identified in a woman between 55 and 75 years old in good health. The rearrangement joins TRBV11-3 to TRBJ1-1; no firm D call. DNA of the CDR3: TGTGCCAGCAGCTTAGATGTTATTCGCCCCGGGCCCGGGCCAGAGACTGAAGCTTTCTTT. It encodes CASSLDVIRPGPGPETEAFF.